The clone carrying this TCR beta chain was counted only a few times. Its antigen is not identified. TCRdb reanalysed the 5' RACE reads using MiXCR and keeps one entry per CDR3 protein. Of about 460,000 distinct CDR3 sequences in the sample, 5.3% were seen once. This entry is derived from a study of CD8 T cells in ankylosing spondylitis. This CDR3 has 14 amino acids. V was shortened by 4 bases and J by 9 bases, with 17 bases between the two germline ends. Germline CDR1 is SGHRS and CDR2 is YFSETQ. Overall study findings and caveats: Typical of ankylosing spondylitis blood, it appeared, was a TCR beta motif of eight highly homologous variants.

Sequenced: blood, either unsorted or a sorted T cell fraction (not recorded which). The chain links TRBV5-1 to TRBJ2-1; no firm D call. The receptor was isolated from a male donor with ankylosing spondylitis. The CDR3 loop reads CASSPQIDWGEQFF. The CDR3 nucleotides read TGCGCCAGCAGCCCCCAAATCGATTGGGGTGAGCAGTTCTTC.